Given below is one T cell receptor (beta chain) in context. This sample is drawn from a study of cytomegalovirus exposure and HLA in healthy donors. About the research overall: In terms of ancestry, the Caucasian-associated cluster contained roughly 81% of the approximately 400 genotyped donors.

PCR used 60 Vbeta primers and 13 Jbeta primers. TCRdb's copy holds only in-frame clones and misses some; the assay was immunoSEQ multiplex PCR. The repertoire holds about 250,000 clones, with more than 70% as singletons. CDR3 size: 12 residues. Trimming removed 5 bases at V and 6 bases at J, with 8 bases between. The germline V gene has CDR1 SEHNR and CDR2 FQNEAQ (reference sequence). The sequenced sample was PBMCs. The chain has TRBV7-9 and TRBJ1-5, with D uncertain. The sequence was collected from a boy younger than 18 in good health and CMV-seronegative. CDR3 sequence: CASSLMRQPQHF. The DNA for the CDR3 is TGTGCCAGCAGCCTTATGCGTCAGCCCCAGCATTTT.